The TCR beta chain described here comes from a study of T cells in Graves' hyperthyroidism and ophthalmopathy. The table lists this clonotype with many counts. Its antigen remains unknown. Trimming removed 6 bases from V and 0 bases from J; junction bases left unmatched: 3. CDR1 is SNHLY and CDR2 is FYNNEI in the germline V gene. The CDR3 loop spans 14 amino acids. The TCR beta CDR3 regions underwent amplification using RNA transcripts as the source. TCR CDR3 regions were first amplified by RT-PCR with HTBI primers. One entry per CDR3 protein, called by TCRdb with MiXCR from the multiplex PCR reads. The sample yields under 350,000 distinct CDR3 sequences, around 20% seen once. Study-level results: Model output signaled ophthalmopathy a median 6.5 months ahead of onset.

It was considered stable Graves' hyperthyroidism when ophthalmopathy did not progress within 18 months. The TCR originated in a woman aged 45 to 65 with Graves' hyperthyroidism. The sequenced sample consisted of blood. The chain combines TRBV2 with TRBJ2-3; 7 nucleotides match TRBD2. This CDR3 reads CASRVAGSTDTQYF. CDR3 coding DNA: TGTGCCAGCAGGGTAGCGGGCAGCACAGATACGCAGTATTTT. Using reference TRBV2 and TRBJ2-3 for the parts outside the CDR3, the full variable domain is EPEVTQTPSHQVTQMGQEVILRCVPISNHLYFYWYRQILGQKVEFLVSFYNNEISEKSEIFDDQFSVERPDGSNFTLKIRSTKLEDSAMYFCASRVAGSTDTQYFGPGTRLTVL.